A selection of T cell receptor beta chains follows, all from one sample in a study of blood T cell repertoires in COVID-19. Sequenced by immunoSEQ multiplex PCR; TCRdb stores in-frame clones only, minus some. Of 150,000 or so clones in the sample, about 80% are singletons; the top ten hold more than 1.5%. Sequencing was carried out using peripheral blood. The receptors shown here come from a human donor in a cohort sampled during active COVID-19. Each CDR3 is given with its conserved first and last residue. D genes are given only for firm matches. Some rows have no size entry. The others give once, few or many, or a class for an expanded clone.

once	TRBV6-5	-	TRBJ2-2	CASTSGAGELFF	TGTGCCAGCACTTCCGGGGCCGGGGAGCTGTTTTTT
-	TRBV7-8	TRBD2	TRBJ2-7	CASSLVAGGPVVYEQYF	TGTGCCAGCAGCTTAGTAGCGGGAGGGCCCGTTGTCTACGAGCAGTACTTC
-	TRBV28	TRBD2	TRBJ2-2	CASSTSGLAGGNGELFF	TGTGCCAGCAGTACCTCCGGACTAGCGGGAGGGAACGGGGAGCTGTTTTTT
-	TRBV30	-	TRBJ2-7	CAWRKWGTNEQYF	TGTGCCTGGAGGAAATGGGGGACAAATGAGCAGTACTTC
-	TRBV2	TRBD2	TRBJ2-3	CANAGTSGRPNTDTQYF	TGTGCCAACGCCGGGACTAGCGGGAGGCCTAACACAGATACGCAGTATTTT
-	TRBV4-2	-	TRBJ2-2	CASSQVFLASGTGELFF	TGTGCCAGCAGCCAAGTGTTCCTAGCCTCGGGCACCGGGGAGCTGTTTTTT
-	TRBV28	-	TRBJ1-2	CASSLLQGPNYGYTF	TGTGCCAGCAGTTTATTACAGGGACCTAACTATGGCTACACCTTC
-	TRBV28	TRBD1	TRBJ1-1	CASSRQGARTEAFF	TGTGCCAGCAGTAGACAGGGGGCGCGAACTGAAGCTTTCTTT
-	TRBV14	TRBD1	TRBJ2-7	CASSQDRDRAYEQYF	TGTGCCAGCAGCCAAGATCGGGACAGGGCCTACGAGCAGTACTTC
few	TRBV5-1	-	TRBJ2-2	CASSLAWNTGELFF	TGCGCCAGCAGCTTGGCCTGGAACACCGGGGAGCTGTTTTTT
-	TRBV5-1	TRBD1	TRBJ2-7	CASRRGTGVGNEQYF	TGCGCCAGCCGACGTGGGACAGGGGTTGGGAACGAGCAGTACTTC
-	TRBV14	TRBD1	TRBJ1-4	CASSRRTGGVRTNEKLFF	TGTGCCAGCAGCCGAAGGACAGGGGGGGTTCGAACTAATGAAAAACTGTTTTTT
-	TRBV4-3	-	TRBJ2-5	CASSRDLEETQYF	TGCGCCAGCAGCAGGGACTTGGAAGAGACCCAGTACTTC
-	TRBV4-2	-	TRBJ2-3	CASSPAGSQRLDTQYF	TGTGCCAGCAGCCCCGCGGGCAGTCAAAGGCTGGATACGCAGTATTTT
once	TRBV7-2	TRBD2	TRBJ2-1	CASSLVGTSGGNEQFF	TGTGCCAGCAGCTTAGTAGGGACTAGCGGGGGGAATGAGCAGTTCTTC
few	TRBV11-2	-	TRBJ2-2	CASSPTAVRNTGELFF	TGTGCCAGCAGCCCCACTGCGGTGAGAAACACCGGGGAGCTGTTTTTT
-	TRBV5-1	-	TRBJ2-7	CASSLGHLYEQYF	TGCGCCAGCAGCTTGGGACACCTTTACGAGCAGTACTTC
-	TRBV19	-	TRBJ2-7	CASSIGPASREQYF	TGTGCCAGTAGTATCGGCCCGGCCTCGAGGGAGCAGTACTTC
few	TRBV5-8	-	TRBJ1-2	CASTGFYGYTF	TGTGCCAGCACAGGGTTCTATGGCTACACCTTC
-	TRBV10-3	TRBD1	TRBJ1-4	CAISEGDRDNEKLFF	TGTGCCATCAGTGAGGGGGACAGAGATAATGAAAAACTGTTTTTT
-	TRBV4-2	TRBD1	TRBJ1-5	CASSQVRPRGRNQPQHF	TGTGCCAGCAGCCAAGTCCGCCCCAGGGGGCGTAATCAGCCCCAGCATTTT
-	TRBV15	TRBD1	TRBJ1-5	CATSGRTGSNQPQHF	TGTGCCACCAGCGGTCGGACAGGGAGCAATCAGCCCCAGCATTTT
-	TRBV7-2	TRBD2	TRBJ2-7	CASSFEGTSASYEQYF	TGTGCCAGCAGCTTCGAAGGGACTAGCGCTTCCTACGAGCAGTACTTC
few	TRBV7-3	TRBD1	TRBJ1-6	CASSPTGENSPLHF	TGTGCCAGCAGCCCGACAGGGGAGAATTCACCCCTCCACTTT
-	TRBV6-1	-	TRBJ1-4	CASSEVGNEKLFF	TGTGCCAGCAGTGAAGTCGGGAATGAAAAACTGTTTTTT
-	TRBV14	TRBD2	TRBJ2-1	CASSQTWRLASPSSYNEQFF	TGTGCCAGCAGCCAGACATGGAGACTAGCGTCTCCGAGCTCCTACAATGAGCAGTTCTTC
-	TRBV4-3	TRBD2	TRBJ2-5	CASSQTYHGLVSETQYF	TGCGCCAGCAGCCAGACATACCATGGACTAGTTAGTGAGACCCAGTACTTC
once	TRBV29-1	-	TRBJ1-2	CSVRRTYYGYTF	TGCAGCGTTCGACGGACTTACTATGGCTACACCTTC
few	TRBV5-1	TRBD1	TRBJ1-1	CASRAGTENTEAFF	TGCGCCAGCAGGGCTGGGACAGAGAACACTGAAGCTTTCTTT
once	TRBV18	TRBD1	TRBJ1-1	CASSPRKGAVNTEAFF	TGTGCCAGCTCACCACGCAAGGGGGCGGTAAACACTGAAGCTTTCTTT
-	TRBV4-1	TRBD2	TRBJ2-4	CASSQGTRGSAIQYF	TGCGCCAGCAGCCAAGGGACTAGGGGTTCCGCCATTCAGTACTTC
-	TRBV5-4	-	TRBJ1-2	CASSLKAGDVYGYTF	TGTGCCAGCAGCTTGAAAGCAGGGGACGTCTATGGCTACACCTTC
-	TRBV28	TRBD1	TRBJ2-7	CASSTYLGPGPDRGEQYF	TGTGCCAGCAGTACATACCTGGGGCCGGGCCCCGACAGGGGCGAGCAGTACTTC
few	TRBV6-5	-	TRBJ1-1	CASRARGNTEAFF	TGTGCCAGCAGAGCCAGGGGGAACACTGAAGCTTTCTTT